The present T cell receptor (beta chain) was sequenced within a study of identical twins. Trimming cost V 11 bases and J 0 bases, with 11 bases left between them. This CDR3 has 14 amino acids. Germline CDR1 reads MNHNS; CDR2 reads SASEGT. With respect to this clonotype: Its cognate antigen is unknown.

General observations from the study: Weaker excess twin sharing was observed in beta out-of-frame sequences. The study found that models underestimated out-of-frame TCR alpha sharing in monozygotic twins.

From the 5' RACE reads, TCRdb called clonotypes with MiXCR, one entry per CDR3 protein. This sample has 200,000 to 250,000 distinct CDR3 sequences, with approximately 7% found just once. The sample was also linked to a second study, of yellow fever vaccine responses in identical twins.

The sequencing sample was made of memory (CD45RO+) T cells sorted from blood. This TCR derives from a woman aged 18-30 years in good health. This rearrangement joins TRBV6-1 to TRBJ2-6; D is undetermined. The CDR3 bases are TGTGCCTCCCTCTTAGGCTCTGGGGCCAACGTCCTGACTTTC. Protein: CASLLGSGANVLTF.